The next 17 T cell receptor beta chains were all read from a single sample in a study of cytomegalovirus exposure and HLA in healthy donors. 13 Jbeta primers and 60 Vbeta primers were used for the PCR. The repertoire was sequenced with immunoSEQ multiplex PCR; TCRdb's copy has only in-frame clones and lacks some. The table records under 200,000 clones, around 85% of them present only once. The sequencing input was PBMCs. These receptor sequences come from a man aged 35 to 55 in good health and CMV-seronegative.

CDR3 loop: CASSYSTRGSNSPLHF. The DNA for the CDR3 is TGTGCCAGCAGTTACTCGACGCGGGGTTCTAATTCACCCCTCCACTTT. The genes are TRBV6-5 and TRBJ1-6; D unclear. V lost 0 bases, J lost 6 bases, and 12 bases lay in between. CDR3 length equals 16 residues. Germline CDR1 and CDR2: MNHEY and SVGAGI.

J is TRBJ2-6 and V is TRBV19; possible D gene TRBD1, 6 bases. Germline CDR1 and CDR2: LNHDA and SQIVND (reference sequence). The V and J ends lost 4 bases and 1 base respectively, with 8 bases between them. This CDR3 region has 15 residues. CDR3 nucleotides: TGTGCCAGTAGTACCGACAGGTCTGGGGCCAACGTCCTGACTTTC. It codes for CASSTDRSGANVLTF.

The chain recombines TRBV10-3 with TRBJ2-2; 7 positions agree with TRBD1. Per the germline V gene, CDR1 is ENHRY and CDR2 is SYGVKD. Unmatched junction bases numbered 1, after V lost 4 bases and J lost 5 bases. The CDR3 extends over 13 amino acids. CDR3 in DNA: TGTGCCATCAGTGTGACAGGGACCGGGGAGCTGTTTTTT. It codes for CAISVTGTGELFF.

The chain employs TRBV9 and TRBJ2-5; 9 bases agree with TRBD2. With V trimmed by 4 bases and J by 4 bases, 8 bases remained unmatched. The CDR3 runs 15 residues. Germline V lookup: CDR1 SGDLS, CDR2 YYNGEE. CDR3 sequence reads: CASSLRTSELETQYF. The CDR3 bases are TGTGCCAGCAGCTTGAGGACTAGCGAGTTAGAGACCCAGTACTTC. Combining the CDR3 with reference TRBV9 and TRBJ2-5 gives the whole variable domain DSGVTQTPKHLITATGQRVTLRCSPRSGDLSVYWYQQSLDQGLQFLIQYYNGEERAKGNILERFSAQQFPDLHSELNLSSLELGDSALYFCASSLRTSELETQYFGPGTRLLVL.

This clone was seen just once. CDR3 DNA: TGTGCCAGCAGCCAAGAGAGCACCAAACCCTATGGCTACACCTTC. It yields the protein CASSQESTKPYGYTF. This rearrangement joins TRBV4-2 to TRBJ1-2, with D uncertain. The CDR3 totals 15 residues. V was trimmed by 0 bases and J by 4 bases, leaving 12 bases between them. Germline lookup yields CDR1 LGHNA and CDR2 YNFKEQ.

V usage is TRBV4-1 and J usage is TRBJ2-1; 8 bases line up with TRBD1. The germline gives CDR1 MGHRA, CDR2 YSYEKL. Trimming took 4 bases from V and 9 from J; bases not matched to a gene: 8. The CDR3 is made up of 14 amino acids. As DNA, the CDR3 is TGCGCCAGCAGCCCCGGACAGGGCTTAGGTGAGCAGTTCTTC. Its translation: CASSPGQGLGEQFF.

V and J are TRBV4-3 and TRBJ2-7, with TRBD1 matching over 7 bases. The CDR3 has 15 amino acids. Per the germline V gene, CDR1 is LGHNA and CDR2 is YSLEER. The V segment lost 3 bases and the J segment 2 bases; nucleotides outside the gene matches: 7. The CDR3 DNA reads TGCGCCAGCAGCCAGGGTATGACAGGGACCTACGAGCAGTACTTC. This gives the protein CASSQGMTGTYEQYF.

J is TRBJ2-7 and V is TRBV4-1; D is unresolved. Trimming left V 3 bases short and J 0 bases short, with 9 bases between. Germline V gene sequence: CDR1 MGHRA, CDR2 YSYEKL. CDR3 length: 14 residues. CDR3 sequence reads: CASSQIPVSYEQYF. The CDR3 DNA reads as TGCGCCAGCAGCCAGATCCCGGTCTCCTACGAGCAGTACTTC.

In DNA form, the CDR3 reads TGCGCCAGCAGAAAAAGAGGACAGCTCCAAGCCGGGGAGCTGTTTTTT. Protein: CASRKRGQLQAGELFF. The V call is TRBV5-1, the J call TRBJ2-2; tentative D call: TRBD1 (6 bases). The CDR3 totals 16 residues. The germline V gene has CDR1 SGHRS and CDR2 YFSETQ. V lost 5 bases and J lost 6, with 20 bases in between.

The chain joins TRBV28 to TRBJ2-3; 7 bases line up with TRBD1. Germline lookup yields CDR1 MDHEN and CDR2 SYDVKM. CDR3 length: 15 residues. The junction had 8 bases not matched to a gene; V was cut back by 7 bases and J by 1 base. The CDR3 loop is CASKTRGSRTDTQYF. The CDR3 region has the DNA TGTGCCAGCAAAACCAGGGGGTCCCGCACAGATACGCAGTATTTT.

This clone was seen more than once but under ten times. The CDR3 here is CASRGFIDEQYF. Here the CDR3 DNA reads TGTGCCAGCCGGGGTTTTATCGACGAGCAGTACTTC. V is TRBV6-1 and J is TRBJ2-7; the D gene is possibly TRBD2 (5 bases). The V end lost 8 bases, the J end lost 5 bases, and 13 bases lay between the germline ends. From germline, CDR1 is MNHNS and CDR2 SASEGT. CDR3 length: 12 amino acids.

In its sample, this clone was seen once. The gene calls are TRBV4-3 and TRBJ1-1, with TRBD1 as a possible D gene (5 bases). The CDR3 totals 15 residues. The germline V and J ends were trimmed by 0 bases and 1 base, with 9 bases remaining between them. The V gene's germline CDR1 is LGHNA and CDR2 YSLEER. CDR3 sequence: CASSQDRGTNTEAFF. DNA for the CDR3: TGCGCCAGCAGCCAAGATCGGGGGACGAACACTGAAGCTTTCTTT.

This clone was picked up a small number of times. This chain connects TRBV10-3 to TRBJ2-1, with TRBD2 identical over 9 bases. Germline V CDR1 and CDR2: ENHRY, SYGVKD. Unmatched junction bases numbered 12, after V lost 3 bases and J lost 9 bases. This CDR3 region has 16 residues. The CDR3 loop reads CAISDPTSGSVGEQFF. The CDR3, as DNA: TGTGCCATCAGTGATCCCACTAGCGGGTCCGTCGGTGAGCAGTTCTTC.

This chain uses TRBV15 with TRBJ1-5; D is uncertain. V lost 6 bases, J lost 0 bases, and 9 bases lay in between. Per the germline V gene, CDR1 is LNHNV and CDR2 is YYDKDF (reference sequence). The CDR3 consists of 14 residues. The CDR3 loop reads CATRGSYSNQPQHF. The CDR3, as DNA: TGTGCCACCAGGGGCAGCTATAGCAATCAGCCCCAGCATTTT.

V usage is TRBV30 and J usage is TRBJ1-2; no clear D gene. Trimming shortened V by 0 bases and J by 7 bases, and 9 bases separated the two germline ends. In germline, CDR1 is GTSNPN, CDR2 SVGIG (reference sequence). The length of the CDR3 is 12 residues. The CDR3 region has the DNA TGTGCCTGGAGTGTTAGGAGGAGTGGCTACACCTTC. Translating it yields CAWSVRRSGYTF.

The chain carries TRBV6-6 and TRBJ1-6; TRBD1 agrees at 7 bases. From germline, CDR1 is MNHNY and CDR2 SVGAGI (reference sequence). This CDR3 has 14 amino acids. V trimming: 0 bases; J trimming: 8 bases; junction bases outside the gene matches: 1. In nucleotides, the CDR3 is TGTGCCAGCAGTTACTCAGGGGGCGATTCACCCCTCCACTTT. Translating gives CASSYSGGDSPLHF.

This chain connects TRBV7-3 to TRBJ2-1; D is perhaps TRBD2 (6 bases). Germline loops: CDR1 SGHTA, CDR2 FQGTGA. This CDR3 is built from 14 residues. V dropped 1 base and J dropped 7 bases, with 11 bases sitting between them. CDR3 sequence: CASSLSGGANEQFF. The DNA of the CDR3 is TGTGCCAGCAGCTTAAGTGGCGGGGCGAATGAGCAGTTCTTC. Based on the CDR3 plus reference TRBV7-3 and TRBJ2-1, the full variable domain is GAGVSQTPSNKVTEKGKYVELRCDPISGHTALYWYRQSLGQGPEFLIYFQGTGAADDSGLPNDRFFAVRPEGSVSTLKIQRTERGDSAVYLCASSLSGGANEQFFGPGTRLTVL.